This T cell receptor beta chain was sequenced for a study of naive and memory T cell subsets. Sequential positive selection took CD4 T cells first, then CD8 T cells. Both TRBC1 and TRBC2 were covered by a beta constant-region primer of two equimolar oligonucleotides. Four rounds of PCR amplified the ligated cDNA using nested alpha and beta constant-region primers plus SP2. TCRdb ran MiXCR on the UMI-ligation and nested PCR reads and lists one entry per CDR3 protein. Counted here are tens of thousands of distinct CDR3 sequences, roughly 14% occurring once; the ten biggest clones make up 0.9% to 1%. The receptor was derived from a human donor in good health. Sequencing was performed on central memory CD4+ T cells from blood.

The CDR3 region has the DNA TGTGCCAGCAGCTCACCGACTAGCAGGAATGAGCAGTTCTTC. It codes for CASSSPTSRNEQFF. The rearrangement joins TRBV7-2 to TRBJ2-1, with 7 bases lining up with TRBD2. Trimming cost V 4 bases and J 7 bases; bases outside gene matches: 7. Germline-derived CDR1 and CDR2 are SGHTA and FQGNSA. This CDR3 region has 14 residues.